This T cell receptor (beta chain) was observed in a study of T cell repertoires in cytomegalovirus infection. Study-wide context: CMV infection together with matching HLA type was indicated by public TCR beta signatures.

This clonotype was seen ten or more times. TCRdb recomputed calls from the reads with MiXCR, one row per CDR3 protein. This table holds more than 200,000 distinct CDR3 sequences, roughly 10% found once. The source is a human donor in good health (CMV status not recorded). Some clones in this sample may be carry-over from other donors' samples. Input material: PBMCs.

CDR3 amino acids: CASSQGRLEAFF. DNA for the CDR3: TGTGCCAGCAGCCAAGGACGGCTTGAAGCTTTCTTT. This chain uses TRBV7-2 with TRBJ1-1; D gene unclear. V shed 5 bases and J shed 7 bases, with 11 bases lying between them. CDR3 length: 12 residues. Germline loops: CDR1 SGHTA, CDR2 FQGNSA.